A selection of T cell receptor beta chains follows, all from one sample in a study of graft-versus-host responses after intestinal transplantation. Repertoires were generated with immunoSEQ multiplex PCR, while TCRdb's copy carries only in-frame clones and drops some. Here the sample spans about 70,000 clones, about 94% being singletons. These receptors lack a known antigen. The sample here was unstimulated CD8+ T cells sorted from spleen or lymph node cells, taken before intestinal transplant. These TCRs come from a human donor who received an intestinal transplant. Each CDR3 is given with its conserved first and last residue. Fields, in order: CDR3 length, V gene, CDR3 protein.

CDR3 length: 12; V gene: TRBV30; CDR3 protein: CAWSVLFNEQFF
CDR3 length: 13; V gene: TRBV5-6; CDR3 protein: CASSSGTSYEQYF
CDR3 length: 14; V gene: TRBV13; CDR3 protein: CASSEGTANEKLFF
CDR3 length: 15; V gene: TRBV10-3; CDR3 protein: CAISESFRITYEQYF
CDR3 length: 13; V gene: TRBV29-1; CDR3 protein: CSAERGPGNTIYF
CDR3 length: 18; V gene: TRBV19; CDR3 protein: CASSIQSPSVMPNNEQFF
CDR3 length: 17; V gene: TRBV4-1; CDR3 protein: CASSQDTPTGGRYGYTF
CDR3 length: 15; V gene: TRBV5-5; CDR3 protein: CASSDRDRENYEQYF
CDR3 length: 15; V gene: TRBV27; CDR3 protein: CASSVGQGARETQYF
CDR3 length: 16; V gene: TRBV7-9; CDR3 protein: CASSTALSGANTEAFF
CDR3 length: 14; V gene: TRBV27; CDR3 protein: CASSLGSPNQPQHF
CDR3 length: 19; V gene: TRBV7-9; CDR3 protein: CASSLRPGHKPQGVYEQYF
CDR3 length: 13; V gene: TRBV4-1; CDR3 protein: CASSPSGGDDQYF
CDR3 length: 12; V gene: TRBV28; CDR3 protein: CASNKEYGTQYF
CDR3 length: 11; V gene: TRBV5-1; CDR3 protein: CASSFGETQYF
CDR3 length: 12; V gene: TRBV30; CDR3 protein: CAWSVSPDEQYF
CDR3 length: 15; V gene: TRBV7-9; CDR3 protein: CASSSHDRVGYEQYF
CDR3 length: 15; V gene: TRBV5-5; CDR3 protein: CASSLIGQGKNIQYF